This TCR beta chain derives from a study of early T cells in non-severe SARS-CoV-2 infection. Attached unique molecular identifiers marked individual cDNA molecules. TCRdb redid the calling of the 5' RACE reads with MiXCR, one entry per CDR3 protein. The sample includes about 76,000 distinct CDR3 sequences, less than 20% seen only once; the top ten take around 10%. This clonotype occurred a few times. One end of the junction is discordant with germline, which a read error may explain. The origin of this receptor is an adult who was a healthcare worker with PCR-confirmed SARS-CoV-2 infection or an uninfected control (not recorded which). The source material was whole blood.

CDR3 sequence: CASSLTEGGRFGYTEVFF. DNA of the CDR3: TGTGCCAGCAGCCTAACGGAGGGGGGGCGATTTGGATATACTGAAGTTTTCTTT. V is TRBV13 and J is TRBJ1-1, with D possibly TRBD1 on 6 matching bases. This CDR3 has 18 residues. Germline V gene sequence: CDR1 PRHDT, CDR2 FYEKMQ (reference sequence).